The rows below give T cell receptor beta chains drawn from one sample of a study of CD4 and CD8 cells across lung adenocarcinoma regions. A single record per CDR3 protein comes from TCRdb applying MiXCR to the PCR reads. The table includes about 5,700 distinct CDR3 sequences, 40% to 60% detected once. Sequencing input: CD4+ T cells from the margin of a lung tumor. These receptor sequences come from a male donor with lung adenocarcinoma. The CD4 and CD8 labels of this study may be unreliable. Each CDR3 is given with its conserved first and last residue. Fields, in order: V gene, clone size, J gene, D gene, CDR3 protein, CDR3 DNA. The D gene is left open where the match is weak. Clone size, where shown, is once, few, many, or a class for clones that have expanded.

v_gene: TRBV10-3; abundance: -; j_gene: TRBJ2-1; d_gene: TRBD2; CDR3aa: CAISDSWRERMDNEQFF; CDR3nt: TGTGCCATCAGTGACTCATGGCGGGAGAGGATGGACAATGAGCAGTTCTTC
v_gene: TRBV6-5; abundance: large; j_gene: TRBJ2-5; d_gene: -; CDR3aa: CASRPVGETQYF; CDR3nt: TGTGCCAGCAGGCCCGTCGGAGAGACCCAGTACTTC
v_gene: TRBV6-1; abundance: -; j_gene: TRBJ2-2; d_gene: TRBD1; CDR3aa: CASSPDRWNGELFF; CDR3nt: TGTGCCAGCAGTCCGGACAGGTGGAACGGGGAGCTGTTTTTT
v_gene: TRBV10-1; abundance: -; j_gene: TRBJ2-7; d_gene: TRBD2; CDR3aa: CARGEGGLGTETQYF; CDR3nt: TGCGCCAGGGGTGAGGGGGGACTAGGCACAGAGACGCAGTACTTC
v_gene: TRBV6-1; abundance: medium-sized; j_gene: TRBJ2-5; d_gene: TRBD2; CDR3aa: CASSEGVLAVQETQYF; CDR3nt: TGTGCCAGCAGTGAAGGTGTCCTAGCGGTCCAAGAGACCCAGTACTTC
v_gene: TRBV5-1; abundance: -; j_gene: TRBJ2-3; d_gene: TRBD2; CDR3aa: CASSLLAGGTDTQYF; CDR3nt: TGCGCCAGCAGCTTACTAGCGGGGGGCACAGATACGCAGTATTTT
v_gene: TRBV6-5; abundance: large; j_gene: TRBJ2-5; d_gene: TRBD1; CDR3aa: CASSNEGTGGTETQYF; CDR3nt: TGTGCCAGCAGTAACGAGGGGACAGGGGGCACAGAGACCCAGTACTTC
v_gene: TRBV10-2; abundance: -; j_gene: TRBJ2-3; d_gene: -; CDR3aa: CASSETGLCAKDTQYF; CDR3nt: TGCGCCAGCAGTGAGACGGGGCTGTGCGCCAAAGACACGCAGTATTTC
v_gene: TRBV6-1; abundance: large; j_gene: TRBJ2-2; d_gene: TRBD2; CDR3aa: CASRATSGSAGELFF; CDR3nt: TGTGCCAGCAGGGCAACAAGCGGGAGTGCCGGGGAGCTGTTTTTT
v_gene: TRBV10-1; abundance: -; j_gene: TRBJ2-4; d_gene: -; CDR3aa: CATGLGSKNIQYF; CDR3nt: TGCGCCACGGGTTTGGGAAGCAAAAACATTCAGTACTTC
v_gene: TRBV6-1; abundance: -; j_gene: TRBJ2-5; d_gene: -; CDR3aa: CASRGSAGPGGDTQYF; CDR3nt: TGTGCCAGCAGGGGGTCAGCGGGCCCCGGAGGGGATACCCAGTACTTC
v_gene: TRBV4-1; abundance: few; j_gene: TRBJ2-5; d_gene: -; CDR3aa: CASSLDSQQTQYF; CDR3nt: TGCGCCAGCAGCCTAGACAGTCAGCAGACCCAGTACTTC
v_gene: TRBV10-3; abundance: -; j_gene: TRBJ1-1; d_gene: -; CDR3aa: CAIVGQDGTEAFF; CDR3nt: TGTGCCATCGTTGGGCAGGATGGGACTGAAGCTTTCTTT
v_gene: TRBV6-8; abundance: once; j_gene: TRBJ2-3; d_gene: -; CDR3aa: CASSYSRWSYVNTEELYF; CDR3nt: TGTGCCAGCAGTTACTCGCGTTGGTCTTACGTAAACACAGAGGAGCTGTATTTT
v_gene: TRBV27; abundance: medium-sized; j_gene: TRBJ2-1; d_gene: TRBD2; CDR3aa: CASSFGSGLAGHNEQFF; CDR3nt: TGTGCCAGCAGTTTTGGTAGTGGACTAGCGGGCCACAATGAGCAGTTCTTC
v_gene: TRBV6-1; abundance: medium-sized; j_gene: TRBJ2-5; d_gene: TRBD1; CDR3aa: CASSGRQGGVKETQYF; CDR3nt: TGTGCCAGCAGTGGGAGACAGGGTGGCGTAAAAGAGACCCAGTACTTC
v_gene: TRBV6-5; abundance: -; j_gene: TRBJ2-6; d_gene: -; CDR3aa: CASSYGNSGANVLTF; CDR3nt: TGTGCCAGCAGTTATGGTAACTCTGGGGCCAACGTCCTGACTTTC
v_gene: TRBV6-1; abundance: -; j_gene: TRBJ2-1; d_gene: -; CDR3aa: CASKGTISYNEQFF; CDR3nt: TGTGCCAGCAAAGGGACCATCTCCTACAATGAGCAGTTCTTC
v_gene: TRBV6-5; abundance: -; j_gene: TRBJ2-3; d_gene: TRBD2; CDR3aa: CASSYQSGTSTNTQYF; CDR3nt: TGTGCCAGCAGTTACCAGAGCGGGACGAGCACAAACACGCAGTATTTT
v_gene: TRBV6-1; abundance: few; j_gene: TRBJ2-1; d_gene: TRBD2; CDR3aa: CASSRKSGSSYNEQFF; CDR3nt: TGTGCCAGCAGCCGGAAAAGCGGGAGCTCCTACAATGAGCAGTTCTTC
v_gene: TRBV25-1; abundance: medium-sized; j_gene: TRBJ2-7; d_gene: TRBD2; CDR3aa: CASSRASGRAGYEQYF; CDR3nt: TGTGCCAGCAGTAGGGCTAGCGGGAGGGCCGGGTACGAGCAGTACTTC
v_gene: TRBV10-1; abundance: medium-sized; j_gene: TRBJ2-1; d_gene: TRBD1; CDR3aa: CASSPGTGMSEQFF; CDR3nt: TGCGCCAGCAGTCCTGGGACAGGGATGAGTGAGCAGTTCTTC
v_gene: TRBV6-2/TRBV6-3; abundance: -; j_gene: TRBJ2-5; d_gene: -; CDR3aa: CASSYTQIEVPYF; CDR3nt: TGTGCCAGCAGTTACACCCAGATAGAAGTTCCGTACTTC
v_gene: TRBV11-2; abundance: -; j_gene: TRBJ2-2; d_gene: -; CDR3aa: CASSFRGQGKNTGELFF; CDR3nt: TGTGCCAGCAGCTTTAGAGGGCAGGGGAAGAACACCGGGGAGCTGTTTTTT
v_gene: TRBV6-1; abundance: -; j_gene: TRBJ2-2; d_gene: -; CDR3aa: CASSLQSGSPGAQFF; CDR3nt: TGTGCCAGCAGCCTCCAGTCTGGGAGCCCCGGGGCGCAGTTTTTT
v_gene: TRBV6-1; abundance: -; j_gene: TRBJ2-4; d_gene: -; CDR3aa: CASKRQAGPLATDIQYF; CDR3nt: TGTGCCAGCAAGAGACAGGCGGGTCCGTTAGCCACAGATATTCAGTACTTC
v_gene: TRBV6-1; abundance: once; j_gene: TRBJ2-2; d_gene: -; CDR3aa: CASSPGSGDTGELFF; CDR3nt: TGTGCCAGCAGCCCGGGTAGCGGTGACACCGGGGAGCTGTTTTTT
v_gene: TRBV7-6; abundance: -; j_gene: TRBJ2-2; d_gene: -; CDR3aa: CASSLEGGITGELFF; CDR3nt: TGTGCCAGCAGCTTAGAGGGGGGCATTACCGGGGAGCTGTTTTTT
v_gene: TRBV6-1; abundance: -; j_gene: TRBJ2-1; d_gene: TRBD2; CDR3aa: CASFRLAGGSGYNEQFF; CDR3nt: TGTGCCAGCTTCCGGCTAGCGGGAGGGTCGGGCTACAATGAGCAGTTCTTC
v_gene: TRBV6-1; abundance: -; j_gene: TRBJ2-4; d_gene: -; CDR3aa: CASSEPGAGKIQYF; CDR3nt: TGTGCCAGCAGTGAGCCAGGGGCCGGAAAGATTCAGTACTTC
v_gene: TRBV6-1; abundance: -; j_gene: TRBJ2-5; d_gene: TRBD2; CDR3aa: CASSRRTGLAGQETQYF; CDR3nt: TGTGCCAGCAGTCGACGTACGGGACTAGCGGGCCAAGAGACCCAGTACTTC
v_gene: TRBV6-5; abundance: -; j_gene: TRBJ2-2; d_gene: -; CDR3aa: CASSYFTTARELFF; CDR3nt: TGTGCCAGCAGTTACTTTACGACCGCTCGGGAGCTGTTTTTT
v_gene: TRBV6-1; abundance: few; j_gene: TRBJ1-2; d_gene: -; CDR3aa: CASSINTRYTF; CDR3nt: TGTGCCAGCAGTATTAACACCCGCTACACCTTC
v_gene: TRBV6-1; abundance: large; j_gene: TRBJ2-1; d_gene: -; CDR3aa: CASSSGTTRGGNEQFF; CDR3nt: TGTGCCAGCAGCTCCGGGACCACGAGGGGGGGGAATGAGCAGTTCTTC
v_gene: TRBV6-1; abundance: -; j_gene: TRBJ2-6; d_gene: -; CDR3aa: CASSPPGAYVQTF; CDR3nt: TGTGCCAGCAGCCCCCCTGGGGCCTACGTGCAGACCTTC
v_gene: TRBV4-1; abundance: medium-sized; j_gene: TRBJ2-2; d_gene: TRBD2; CDR3aa: CASIAGVGTGELFF; CDR3nt: TGCGCCAGCATAGCGGGAGTTGGTACCGGGGAGCTGTTTTTT
v_gene: TRBV27; abundance: -; j_gene: TRBJ2-3; d_gene: TRBD2; CDR3aa: CASSPGRLASGKNTQYF; CDR3nt: TGTGCCAGCAGTCCTGGCCGACTAGCTTCTGGGAAAAACACGCAGTATTTT
v_gene: TRBV6-5; abundance: medium-sized; j_gene: TRBJ2-7; d_gene: -; CDR3aa: CASSYSMEGIPYEQYF; CDR3nt: TGTGCCAGCAGTTACTCGATGGAGGGAATCCCCTACGAGCAGTACTTC
v_gene: TRBV18; abundance: -; j_gene: TRBJ2-1; d_gene: -; CDR3aa: CASSPRSDEQFF; CDR3nt: TGTGCCAGCTCCCCTAGGTCCGATGAGCAGTTCTTC
v_gene: TRBV3-1; abundance: few; j_gene: TRBJ1-1; d_gene: -; CDR3aa: CASSQLAEAFF; CDR3nt: TGTGCCAGCAGCCAGTTGGCTGAAGCTTTCTTT
v_gene: TRBV6-1; abundance: medium-sized; j_gene: TRBJ2-7; d_gene: -; CDR3aa: CASRKGSSREQYF; CDR3nt: TGTGCCAGCAGAAAGGGTTCTTCCCGGGAGCAGTACTTC
v_gene: TRBV27; abundance: -; j_gene: TRBJ2-1; d_gene: -; CDR3aa: CASSLWGGGPSYNEQFF; CDR3nt: TGTGCCAGCAGTTTATGGGGTGGGGGGCCTTCCTACAATGAGCAGTTCTTC
v_gene: TRBV6-5; abundance: medium-sized; j_gene: TRBJ1-6; d_gene: TRBD1; CDR3aa: CASSYTTGEDSPLHF; CDR3nt: TGTGCCAGCAGTTACACGACAGGGGAGGATTCACCCCTCCACTTT